These 32 T cell receptor beta chains came from one sample sequenced in a study of shared clonotypes between healthy human individuals. CD45RO negativity and positive selection for CCR7 defined naive CD8 cells, a population that excluded terminally differentiated effector memory CD45RA+ cells. Method: immunoSEQ multiplex PCR; TCRdb's copy keeps in-frame clones and lacks some. The sample records about 2.1 million clones, about 94% being singletons. Input material: naive CD8+ T cells from PBMCs. The receptors come from a man between 18 and 35 years old in good health. Some clones in this sample may be carry-over from other donors' samples.

With regard to this clone: The same CDR3 can be traced to other DNA sequences in this sample. The rearrangement links TRBV4-3 to TRBJ2-7; 12 nucleotides agree with TRBD2. V lost 4 bases to trimming and J lost 3 bases; unmatched junction nucleotides: 4. This CDR3 has 15 residues. The germline CDR1 and CDR2 sequences are LGHNA and YSLEER. The CDR3 loop reads CASSPLLAGGYEQYF. The DNA of the CDR3 is TGCGCCAGCAGCCCCTTACTAGCGGGGGGCTACGAGCAGTACTTC.

The chain joins TRBV27 to TRBJ2-7; 8 nucleotides match TRBD1. Germline lookup yields CDR1 MNHEY and CDR2 SMNVEV (reference sequence). The junction had 12 bases not matched to a gene; V was cut back by 7 bases and J by 4 bases. The length of the CDR3 is 15 residues. In DNA, the CDR3 is TGTGCCAGCACCCTCAGGGGGCACTTTCCGTACGAGCAGTACTTC. This translates into CASTLRGHFPYEQYF.

On this clone itself: The same CDR3 can be traced to other DNA sequences in this sample. V usage is TRBV28 and J usage is TRBJ2-3; D gene unclear. This CDR3 has 11 amino acids. The germline V and J ends were trimmed by 2 bases and 6 bases, with 3 bases remaining between them. CDR1 and CDR2 (germline): MDHEN, SYDVKM. CDR3 sequence (DNA): TGTGCCAGCAGTTTAGGCGATACGCAGTATTTT. This codes for CASSLGDTQYF.

This rearrangement joins TRBV6-5 to TRBJ2-1, with unresolved D. This CDR3 region has 14 residues. CDR1 is MNHEY and CDR2 is SVGAGI in the germline V gene. Trimming removed 6 bases at V and 5 bases at J, with 14 bases between. In DNA form, the CDR3 reads TGTGCCAGCAGCCCGACCTCAGAACACAATGAGCAGTTCTTC. This gives the protein CASSPTSEHNEQFF.

The chain is built from TRBV5-1 and TRBJ2-1; 7 bases are shared with TRBD2. Trimming at V came to 8 bases and at J to 4 bases, leaving 3 bases not matched to a gene. The CDR3 is 12 amino acids. Germline CDR1 is SGHRS and CDR2 is YFSETQ. The CDR3 DNA reads as TGCGCCAGTAGCGGGCCTTACAATGAGCAGTTCTTC. Translating it yields CASSGPYNEQFF.

The chain has TRBV29-1 and TRBJ2-7, with unresolved D. The germline CDR1 and CDR2 sequences are SQVTM and ANQGSEA. Trimming removed 6 bases from V and 4 bases from J, with 16 bases in between. The CDR3 is made up of 13 amino acids. The CDR3 spells CSVIWLAAYEQYF. Here the CDR3 DNA reads TGCAGCGTAATCTGGTTGGCAGCTTACGAGCAGTACTTC.

The table lists this clone with a count of one. The rearrangement links TRBV5-6 to TRBJ1-2; tentatively, D is TRBD1 (5 bases). Germline CDR1 reads SGHDT; CDR2 reads YYEEEE. The CDR3 is made up of 15 amino acids. The V end was cut by 0 bases, the J end by 2 bases, with 11 bases between. The CDR3 loop is CASSLVGHMNYGYTF. Here the CDR3 DNA reads TGTGCCAGCAGCTTGGTGGGGCATATGAACTATGGCTACACCTTC.

This clone came up a few times. The V and J genes are TRBV5-1 and TRBJ1-1; no firm D call. The CDR3 runs to 14 residues. The V gene's germline CDR1 is SGHRS and CDR2 YFSETQ. V dropped 6 bases and J dropped 0 bases, with 12 bases sitting between them. CDR3 sequence reads: CASNSPGLNTEAFF. The CDR3 DNA is TGCGCCAGCAACTCCCCGGGGTTGAACACTGAAGCTTTCTTT.

In its sample, this clone was seen once. The J gene is TRBJ2-7, the V gene TRBV7-9; D possibly corresponds to TRBD1 (5 bases). Looked up from germline, CDR1 is SEHNR and CDR2 is FQNEAQ (reference sequence). The CDR3 covers 13 residues. V was clipped by 5 bases and J by 4 bases, with 12 bases between them. CDR3 sequence (DNA): TGTGCCAGCAGCCCACAGGAGAATTACGAGCAGTACTTC. Translation gives CASSPQENYEQYF.

As for this clone: This sample includes further DNA sequences coding for the same CDR3. The V gene is TRBV9, the J gene TRBJ2-1; D not resolved. Trimming left V 2 bases short and J 5 bases short, with 5 bases between. CDR1 and CDR2 from the germline V gene are SGDLS and YYNGEE. The CDR3 contains 12 residues. CDR3 region: CASSVDDNEQFF. CDR3 DNA sequence: TGTGCCAGCAGCGTCGACGACAATGAGCAGTTCTTC.

This rearrangement joins TRBV25-1 to TRBJ1-4; D not resolved. CDR3 length: 13 amino acids. Trimming removed 3 bases from V and 8 bases from J, with 10 bases in between. The germline CDR1 and CDR2 sequences are MGHDK and SYGVNS. As DNA, the CDR3 is TGTGCCAGCAGTGACAGACATAAAGAAAAACTGTTTTTT. It specifies CASSDRHKEKLFF. Looking up the rest from reference TRBV25-1 and TRBJ1-4 gives the full variable domain: EADIYQTPRYLVIGTGKKITLECSQTMGHDKMYWYQQDPGMELHLIHYSYGVNSTEKGDLSSESTVSRIRTEHFPLTLESARPSHTSQYLCASSDRHKEKLFFGSGTQLSVL.

This chain connects TRBV13 to TRBJ2-7, with 7 bases aligning to TRBD2. CDR1 and CDR2 from the germline V gene are PRHDT and FYEKMQ (reference sequence). V dropped 1 base and J dropped 7; count of bases not matched to a gene: 13. The CDR3 has 16 amino acids. CDR3 region: CASSLAGREWVLEQYF. In DNA, the CDR3 is TGTGCCAGCAGCTTAGCTGGGCGGGAGTGGGTTTTGGAGCAGTACTTC. The variable domain in full, with the rest retrieved from reference TRBV13 and TRBJ2-7, is AAGVIQSPRHLIKEKRETATLKCYPIPRHDTVYWYQQGPGQDPQFLISFYEKMQSDKGSIPDRFSAQQFSDYHSELNMSSLELGDSALYFCASSLAGREWVLEQYFGPGTRLTVT.

The CDR3 nucleotides are TGTGCCAGCTTGACAGCATCCTACGAGCAGTACTTC. It is translated as CASLTASYEQYF. This chain connects TRBV6-1 to TRBJ2-7, with TRBD1 as a possible D gene (5 bases). The CDR3 sequence is 12 residues long. V dropped 8 bases and J dropped 1 base, with 9 bases sitting between them. CDR1 is MNHNS and CDR2 is SASEGT in the germline V gene.

Details on this clone: Distinct nucleotide sequences in the sample also encode this CDR3. This chain connects TRBV7-2 to TRBJ2-7; 8 positions agree with TRBD1. The germline V gene has CDR1 SGHTA and CDR2 FQGNSA. J gave up 3 bases and V 5 bases, and 3 bases lay outside the gene matches. The CDR3 is made up of 13 amino acids. CDR3 region: CASSPGQGYEQYF. The CDR3 nucleotides are TGTGCCAGCAGCCCAGGACAGGGCTACGAGCAGTACTTC.

The V call is TRBV30, the J call TRBJ2-1, with D perhaps TRBD2 (5 bases). From germline, CDR1 is GTSNPN and CDR2 SVGIG (reference sequence). CDR3 size: 14 residues. Trimming shortened V by 0 bases and J by 7 bases, and 13 bases separated the two germline ends. CDR3 region: CAWSVLDSRNEQFF. DNA for the CDR3: TGTGCCTGGAGTGTACTGGACTCAAGGAATGAGCAGTTCTTC.

The chain combines TRBV9 with TRBJ1-2, with a tentative D call TRBD1 (5 bases). V was shortened by 0 bases and J by 1 base, with 10 bases between the two germline ends. CDR1 SGDLS and CDR2 YYNGEE come from the germline V gene. The CDR3 runs 15 residues. The CDR3 spells CASSVGQSFNYGYTF. In DNA form, the CDR3 reads TGTGCCAGCAGCGTAGGACAGTCATTTAACTATGGCTACACCTTC.

This sequence joins TRBV28 and TRBJ1-5; no clear D gene. The CDR3 covers 14 residues. Trimming took 2 bases from V and 5 from J, leaving 10 bases between them. From germline, CDR1 is MDHEN and CDR2 SYDVKM. CDR3 DNA: TGTGCCAGCAGTTTAGGGCCGCAGGATCAGCCCCAGCATTTT. Its protein is CASSLGPQDQPQHF.

The chain uses TRBV7-2 and TRBJ1-2; D gene ambiguous. Germline assignment: CDR1 SGHTA and CDR2 FQGNSA. V lost 1 base to trimming and J lost 5 bases, with 8 bases between them. The CDR3 contains 13 residues. In nucleotides, the CDR3 is TGTGCCAGCAGCTTAGTTGTCGGTTATGGCTACACCTTC. It encodes CASSLVVGYGYTF.

This clone appeared a few times. This chain connects TRBV5-1 to TRBJ1-1; tentatively, D is TRBD1 (6 bases). The CDR3 has 13 residues. V was pared by 0 bases and J by 4 bases, with 7 bases between. Germline V gene lookup returns CDR1 SGHRS and CDR2 YFSETQ. The CDR3 nucleotides are TGCGCCAGCAGCTTGGAAGGGGGCACTGAAGCTTTCTTT. This translates into CASSLEGGTEAFF.

J is TRBJ2-1 and V is TRBV30; possibly TRBD1 or TRBD2 for D (5 bases each). Per germline, CDR1 GTSNPN and CDR2 SVGIG (reference sequence). The V end was cut by 4 bases, the J end by 7 bases, with 20 bases between. This CDR3 is built from 15 residues. The CDR3, as DNA: TGTGCCTGGACAGGGCCACGGGGTCGGTCTAATGAGCAGTTCTTC. Amino acids: CAWTGPRGRSNEQFF.

This chain joins TRBV10-2 and TRBJ2-7, with D possibly being TRBD1 or TRBD2 (5 bases each). The germline V gene has CDR1 WSHSY and CDR2 SAAADI. The ends were cut back, 6 bases at V and 4 bases at J, with 13 bases in the middle. CDR3 length: 13 amino acids. The CDR3 DNA sequence: TGCGCCAGCAGAGAATCGAGGGGATACGAGCAGTACTTC. Amino acid sequence: CASRESRGYEQYF.

This chain links TRBV10-3 with TRBJ1-1; D is undetermined. Trimming left V 9 bases short and J 6 bases short, with 17 bases between. The CDR3 is 13 amino acids. Germline-derived CDR1 and CDR2 are ENHRY and SYGVKD. In DNA form, the CDR3 reads TGTGCCATTGGGGAGGGAATGGGAGCTGAAGCTTTCTTT. Its protein product is CAIGEGMGAEAFF.

The chain couples TRBV5-6 to TRBJ1-4, with D unclear. Germline assignment: CDR1 SGHDT and CDR2 YYEEEE. Trimming took 4 bases from V and 0 from J, leaving 7 bases between them. This CDR3 comprises 14 residues. CDR3 bases: TGTGCCAGCAGCGAGCGGCCAACTAATGAAAAACTGTTTTTT. Protein: CASSERPTNEKLFF. The entire variable domain, with the rest obtained from reference TRBV5-6 and TRBJ1-4, is as follows: DAGVTQSPTHLIKTRGQQVTLRCSPKSGHDTVSWYQQALGQGPQFIFQYYEEEERQRGNFPDRFSGHQFPNYSSELNVNALLLGDSALYLCASSERPTNEKLFFGSGTQLSVL.

The rearrangement links TRBV10-2 to TRBJ2-2, with 12 positions matching TRBD2. This CDR3 has 18 residues. V lost 4 bases, J lost 3 bases, and 9 bases stayed unmatched. Looked up from germline, CDR1 is WSHSY and CDR2 is SAAADI. CDR3 bases: TGCGCCAGCAGTGTGACTAGCGGGGGTCCTCGGGACACCGGGGAGCTGTTTTTT. As protein: CASSVTSGGPRDTGELFF.

This chain joins TRBV19 and TRBJ1-1; the D is unclear. The germline V gene encodes CDR1 LNHDA and CDR2 SQIVND (reference sequence). V was shortened by 5 bases and J by 3 bases, with 7 bases between the two germline ends. The CDR3 loop spans 12 amino acids. CDR3 sequence: CASSPSYTEAFF. The CDR3 coding sequence is TGTGCCAGTAGTCCATCATACACTGAAGCTTTCTTT.

The rearrangement links TRBV28 to TRBJ2-5; D uncertain. V lost 3 bases and J 4 bases, leaving 9 bases between the germline ends. This CDR3 spans 13 amino acids. Germline CDR1 MDHEN, CDR2 SYDVKM. CDR3 loop: CASSFTSGETQYF. In DNA, the CDR3 is TGTGCCAGCAGTTTCACTTCGGGAGAGACCCAGTACTTC.

Only a few counts were recorded for this clone. The DNA of the CDR3 is TGTGCCACCAGCGTACTAGGGACAGCGAACACTGAAGCTTTCTTT. Protein: CATSVLGTANTEAFF. This chain uses TRBV15 with TRBJ1-1, with 7 bases identical to TRBD1. V lost 5 bases and J lost 1; bases outside the gene matches: 7. The germline V gene encodes CDR1 LNHNV and CDR2 YYDKDF (reference sequence). This CDR3 spans 15 amino acids. Combining the CDR3 with reference TRBV15 and TRBJ1-1 gives the whole variable domain DAMVIQNPRYQVTQFGKPVTLSCSQTLNHNVMYWYQQKSSQAPKLLFHYYDKDFNNEADTPDNFQSRRPNTSFCFLDIRSPGLGDTAMYLCATSVLGTANTEAFFGQGTRLTVV.

This chain links TRBV19 with TRBJ1-5; D unresolved. Trimming removed 6 bases at V and 5 bases at J, with 14 bases between. The CDR3 loop spans 14 amino acids. Germline lookup yields CDR1 LNHDA and CDR2 SQIVND (reference sequence). The CDR3 reads CASSPSTPDQPQHF. CDR3 sequence (DNA): TGTGCCAGTAGCCCGAGTACTCCGGATCAGCCCCAGCATTTT.

CDR3 protein: CASSTGQGMAQETQYF. DNA of the CDR3: TGTGCCAGCAGCACGGGACAGGGCATGGCCCAAGAGACCCAGTACTTC. The chain joins TRBV9 to TRBJ2-5, with TRBD1 matching over 9 bases. Germline loops: CDR1 SGDLS, CDR2 YYNGEE. CDR3 length equals 16 residues. Germline trimming cut 4 bases from V and 1 base from J; bases unmatched to any gene: 8. Drawing the rest from reference TRBV9 and TRBJ2-5, the complete variable domain is DSGVTQTPKHLITATGQRVTLRCSPRSGDLSVYWYQQSLDQGLQFLIQYYNGEERAKGNILERFSAQQFPDLHSELNLSSLELGDSALYFCASSTGQGMAQETQYFGPGTRLLVL.

V gene TRBV25-1 combines with J gene TRBJ1-1; 7 nucleotides match TRBD1. Germline values: CDR1 MGHDK, CDR2 SYGVNS. The V and J ends lost 4 bases and 3 bases, in that order; junction bases with no gene match: 5. CDR3 size: 14 residues. The CDR3 sequence is CASSGPRGDTEAFF. The DNA of the CDR3 is TGTGCCAGCAGTGGGCCCAGGGGGGACACTGAAGCTTTCTTT.

The chain uses TRBV6-1 and TRBJ2-3; weak D call: TRBD1 (5 bases). CDR1 and CDR2 (germline): MNHNS, SASEGT. CDR3 length: 11 residues. V shed 5 bases and J shed 8 bases, with 8 bases lying between them. CDR3: CASSTGRTQYF. The CDR3 nucleotides read TGTGCCAGCAGTACAGGACGTACGCAGTATTTT.

The chain couples TRBV4-1 to TRBJ2-1; a weak D match, TRBD2 (5 bases). With 0 bases removed from V and 1 base from J, the gap between germline ends came to 10 bases. The CDR3 has 16 residues. Germline CDR1 and CDR2: MGHRA and YSYEKL. The CDR3 region has the DNA TGCGCCAGCAGCCAAGATGAGACTACTTCCTACAATGAGCAGTTCTTC. Translating gives CASSQDETTSYNEQFF.